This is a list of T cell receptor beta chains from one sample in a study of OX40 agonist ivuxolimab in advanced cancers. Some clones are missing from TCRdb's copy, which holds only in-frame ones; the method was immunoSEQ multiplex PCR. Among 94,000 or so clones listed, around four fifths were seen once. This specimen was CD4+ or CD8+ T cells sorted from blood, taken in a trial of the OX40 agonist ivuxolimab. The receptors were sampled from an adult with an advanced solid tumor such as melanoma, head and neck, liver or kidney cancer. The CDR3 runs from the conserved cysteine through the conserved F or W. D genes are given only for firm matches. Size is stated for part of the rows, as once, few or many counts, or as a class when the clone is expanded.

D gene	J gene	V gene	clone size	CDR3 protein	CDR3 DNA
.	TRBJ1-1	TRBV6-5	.	CASGRGERVFF	TGTGCCAGCGGTCGGGGGGAGAGGGTTTTCTTT
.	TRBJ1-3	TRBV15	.	CATSRGVPHTGNTIYF	TGTGCCACCAGCAGAGGGGTCCCCCATACGGGAAACACCATATATTTT
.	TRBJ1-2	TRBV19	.	CASSIGGNYGYTF	TGTGCCAGTAGTATCGGCGGCAACTATGGCTACACCTTC
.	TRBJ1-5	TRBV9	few	CASSPEAGSNNQPQHF	TGTGCCAGCAGCCCTGAAGCCGGGAGCAACAATCAGCCCCAGCATTTT
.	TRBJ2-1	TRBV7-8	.	CASSLGELYNEQFF	TGTGCCAGCAGCTTAGGGGAACTCTACAATGAGCAGTTCTTC
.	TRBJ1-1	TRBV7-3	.	CASSPTSSHTEAFF	TGTGCCAGCAGCCCCACCTCTTCTCACACTGAAGCTTTCTTT
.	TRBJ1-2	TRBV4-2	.	CASSQELQGHSYGYTF	TGTGCCAGCAGCCAAGAGTTGCAGGGGCACAGCTATGGCTACACCTTC
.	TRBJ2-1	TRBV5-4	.	CASSLSASSSYNEQFF	TGTGCCAGCAGCTTGTCTGCTTCTAGTTCCTACAATGAGCAGTTCTTC
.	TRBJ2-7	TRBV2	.	CAGRPSSYEQYF	TGTGCCGGGAGGCCCAGCTCCTACGAGCAGTACTTC
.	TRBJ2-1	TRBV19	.	CASQSQDLPYNEQFF	TGTGCCAGTCAGTCCCAGGATCTCCCCTACAATGAGCAGTTCTTC
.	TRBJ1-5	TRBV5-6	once	CASSLASGTPNQPQHF	TGTGCCAGCAGCTTGGCCTCCGGGACACCCAATCAGCCCCAGCATTTT
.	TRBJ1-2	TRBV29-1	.	CSAGTDIYGYTF	TGCAGCGCTGGGACTGATATCTATGGCTACACCTTC
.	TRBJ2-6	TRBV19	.	CASSRTFSGANVLTF	TGTGCCAGTAGTAGAACGTTCTCTGGGGCCAACGTCCTGACTTTC
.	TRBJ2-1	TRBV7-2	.	CASSVVGRDNEQFF	TGTGCCAGCAGCGTGGTTGGCAGGGACAATGAGCAGTTCTTC
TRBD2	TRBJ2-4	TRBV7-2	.	CASSRRTSGGGMDIQYF	TGTGCCAGCAGCCGCCGGACTAGCGGGGGAGGGATGGACATTCAGTACTTC
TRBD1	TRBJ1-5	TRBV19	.	CASSSPGTAGVQPQHF	TGTGCCAGTAGTAGTCCCGGGACAGCTGGGGTTCAGCCCCAGCATTTT
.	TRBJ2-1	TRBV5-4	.	CASSLAGQVGSYNEQFF	TGTGCCAGCAGCTTGGCCGGGCAGGTCGGCTCCTACAATGAGCAGTTCTTC
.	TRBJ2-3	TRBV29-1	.	CSVTTGADTQYF	TGCAGCGTAACTACTGGGGCAGATACGCAGTATTTT
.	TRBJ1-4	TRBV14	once	CASSQSGANEKLFF	TGTGCCAGCAGCCAATCTGGGGCTAATGAAAAACTGTTTTTT
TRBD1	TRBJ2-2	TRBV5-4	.	CASRATGVNTGELFF	TGTGCCAGCAGAGCGACAGGGGTCAACACCGGGGAGCTGTTTTTT
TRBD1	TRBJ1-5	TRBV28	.	CASSSTTGAQPQHF	TGTGCCAGCAGTTCGACAACAGGGGCTCAGCCCCAGCATTTT
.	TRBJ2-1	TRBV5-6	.	CASSLDWQYNEQFF	TGTGCCAGCAGCTTGGACTGGCAGTACAATGAGCAGTTCTTC
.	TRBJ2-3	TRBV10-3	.	CAISLTGLGSDTQYF	TGTGCCATCAGCCTCACAGGGTTGGGCTCAGATACGCAGTATTTT
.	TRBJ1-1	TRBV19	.	CASMNRDKGLNTEAFF	TGTGCCAGTATGAATAGGGACAAAGGGCTGAACACTGAAGCTTTCTTT
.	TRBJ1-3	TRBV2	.	CASSETGRSGNTIYF	TGTGCCAGCAGTGAGACAGGACGCTCTGGAAACACCATATATTTT
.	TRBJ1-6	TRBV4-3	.	CASSQVWDNNSPLHF	TGCGCCAGCAGCCAAGTGTGGGATAATAATTCACCCCTCCACTTT
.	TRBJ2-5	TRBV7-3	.	CASSPTGEETQYF	TGTGCCAGCAGCCCCACCGGAGAGGAGACCCAGTACTTC
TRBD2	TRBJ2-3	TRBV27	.	CASSSGTSGGGDTQYF	TGTGCCAGCAGTTCGGGGACTAGCGGGGGCGGGGATACGCAGTATTTT
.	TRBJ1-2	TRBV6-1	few	CASGGQLYGYTF	TGTGCCAGCGGGGGGCAGCTCTATGGCTACACCTTC
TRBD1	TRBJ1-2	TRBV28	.	CASSFSGQGGIYGYTF	TGTGCCAGCAGTTTCTCCGGACAGGGTGGGATCTATGGCTACACCTTC
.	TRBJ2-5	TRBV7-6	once	CASSTTGLGETQYF	TGTGCCAGCAGCACTACGGGCCTCGGGGAGACCCAGTACTTC